Each of the 30 T cell receptor beta chains below was sequenced from the same sample in a study of memory CD4+ T cells and cytomegalovirus serostatus. TCRdb keeps only in-frame clones here, not all; method: immunoSEQ multiplex PCR. The sample records approximately 50,000 clones, over 65% being singletons. The sort gate was single viable CD3+CD4+CD8-CD45RO+ cells for memory CD4+ T cells. Input material: memory CD4+ T cells from blood. The receptors originated from an adult in good health and CMV-seropositive.

This clone was detected only once. The chain recombines TRBV25-1 with TRBJ1-2; perhaps TRBD1 as D (5 bases). The V gene's germline CDR1 is MGHDK and CDR2 SYGVNS. The CDR3 length is 14 residues. The V and J ends lost 3 bases and 6 bases respectively, with 14 bases between them. This CDR3 reads CASSDRWLGDGYTF. The CDR3 DNA reads as TGTGCCAGCAGTGACCGGTGGCTGGGGGATGGCTACACCTTC.

The rearrangement links TRBV9 to TRBJ1-2; a possible D gene is TRBD1 (5 bases). Germline CDR1 SGDLS, CDR2 YYNGEE. The CDR3 spans 15 residues. The V end was cut by 0 bases, the J end by 6 bases, with 15 bases between. CDR3 sequence reads: CASSVGEGTINGYTF. The CDR3 DNA follows: TGTGCCAGCAGCGTAGGGGAGGGGACCATCAATGGCTACACCTTC.

This clone has more than one count but fewer than ten. The chain uses TRBV4-2 and TRBJ1-5; D possibly corresponds to TRBD1 (5 bases). This CDR3 has 16 amino acids. V gave up 1 base and J gave up 7 bases, with 17 bases separating them. Germline V gives CDR1 LGHNA, CDR2 YNFKEQ. The CDR3 DNA follows: TGTGCCAGCAGCCAAGTCCAGGCAGGGCGGCAACAGCCCCAGCATTTT. Residues: CASSQVQAGRQQPQHF.

This chain joins TRBV5-5 and TRBJ2-3; TRBD2 agrees at 8 bases. Looked up from germline, CDR1 is SGHKS and CDR2 is YYEKEE (reference sequence). The CDR3 is 15 residues long. Trimming took 4 bases from V and 0 from J; bases not matched to a gene: 4. CDR3 region: CASSATSASTDTQYF. Written as DNA, the CDR3 is TGTGCCAGCAGCGCGACTAGCGCGAGCACAGATACGCAGTATTTT.

J is TRBJ1-2 and V is TRBV6-5, with TRBD1 as a possible D gene (5 bases). The V end lost 6 bases, the J end lost 7 bases, and 18 bases lay between the germline ends. Looked up from germline, CDR1 is MNHEY and CDR2 is SVGAGI. The CDR3 extends over 14 amino acids. Here the CDR3 reads CASRSRATQGGYTF. The CDR3, as DNA: TGTGCCAGCAGGTCCCGGGCTACGCAGGGTGGCTACACCTTC.

This clone was observed a few times. The chain joins TRBV30 to TRBJ1-2, with a weak D call TRBD1 (5 bases). This CDR3 comprises 15 residues. Trimming took off 1 base at V and 6 bases at J, with 18 bases between the two ends. The germline V gene has CDR1 GTSNPN and CDR2 SVGIG (reference sequence). In nucleotides, the CDR3 is TGTGCCTGGAGTGCGCATTCCGGGACGGCCGATGGCTACACCTTC. This encodes CAWSAHSGTADGYTF.

This chain links TRBV10-2 with TRBJ2-7, with a weak D call TRBD2 (5 bases). V lost 5 bases, J lost 1 base, and 15 bases lay in between. The CDR3 totals 15 residues. Germline loops: CDR1 WSHSY, CDR2 SAAADI. The CDR3 coding sequence is TGCGCCAGCAGTCCTACTAGGGTGGGGTCCTACGAGCAGTACGTC. Its protein product is CASSPTRVGSYEQYV.

The rearrangement uses TRBV6-5 and TRBJ2-7; D gene ambiguous. V was pared by 0 bases and J by 0 bases, with 9 bases between. Looked up from germline, CDR1 is MNHEY and CDR2 is SVGAGI. CDR3 length equals 15 residues. The CDR3 region is CASSYSLGFSYEQYF. CDR3 DNA sequence: TGTGCCAGCAGTTACTCGCTAGGCTTCTCCTACGAGCAGTACTTC.

The rearrangement joins TRBV19 to TRBJ1-1, with 9 bases identical to TRBD1. V shed 5 bases and J 4 bases; nucleotides not matched to a gene: 2. This CDR3 has 13 amino acids. Per the germline V gene, CDR1 is LNHDA and CDR2 is SQIVND (reference sequence). CDR3 loop: CASSVTGGTEAFF. The CDR3 DNA reads as TGTGCCAGTAGTGTGACAGGGGGCACTGAAGCTTTCTTT.

The J gene is TRBJ2-4, the V gene TRBV6-5; the match to TRBD1 covers 9 bases. The CDR3 contains 14 residues. Trimming took 2 bases from V and 8 from J; bases not matched to a gene: 4. Germline V gene lookup returns CDR1 MNHEY and CDR2 SVGAGI. As DNA, the CDR3 is TGTGCCAGCAGTTACGGGACAGGGTGGGACATTCAGTACTTC. Translating gives CASSYGTGWDIQYF.

This chain links TRBV15 with TRBJ1-4; weak D call: TRBD1 (6 bases). The CDR3 is 17 amino acids. Germline-derived CDR1 and CDR2 are LNHNV and YYDKDF (reference sequence). Trimming left V 3 bases short and J 7 bases short, with 21 bases between. CDR3 in DNA: TGTGCCACCAGCAGGAGGGGGTCAGGGGAATTGAGTGAAAAACTGTTTTTT. This codes for CATSRRGSGELSEKLFF.

This sequence joins TRBV11-3 and TRBJ2-4; possibly TRBD1 for D (6 bases). Germline V gives CDR1 SGHNT, CDR2 YENEEA. V lost 2 bases to trimming and J lost 5 bases, with 10 bases between them. The CDR3 consists of 14 residues. CDR3 protein: CASSLRGTENIQYF. The CDR3 DNA is TGTGCCAGCAGCTTAAGGGGGACGGAAAACATTCAGTACTTC.

The chain uses TRBV5-1 and TRBJ2-5, with unresolved D. V was pared by 4 bases and J by 5 bases, with 15 bases between. Per the germline V gene, CDR1 is SGHRS and CDR2 is YFSETQ. The CDR3 is 14 amino acids. The CDR3 sequence: CASSQSMGWETQYF. The CDR3 DNA reads TGCGCCAGCAGCCAATCCATGGGATGGGAGACCCAGTACTTC.

This clone ranks as medium-sized (0.01 to 0.1%). The chain couples TRBV9 to TRBJ2-2, with TRBD2 matching 13 bases. The CDR3 has 16 amino acids. Germline lookup yields CDR1 SGDLS and CDR2 YYNGEE. The J segment lost 7 bases and the V segment lost 3 bases, leaving 6 bases of the junction unmatched. This CDR3 is CASSGGLAGAGGELFF. The CDR3 DNA reads TGTGCCAGCAGCGGCGGACTAGCGGGAGCGGGCGGGGAGCTGTTTTTT.

The chain combines TRBV29-1 with TRBJ2-5; D is ambiguous. Trimming shortened V by 4 bases and J by 1 base, and 19 bases separated the two germline ends. Looked up from germline, CDR1 is SQVTM and CDR2 is ANQGSEA. The CDR3 sequence is 16 residues long. The CDR3 loop is CSVATGRGAGQETQYF. The CDR3 DNA sequence: TGCAGCGTTGCAACTGGTCGTGGTGCAGGCCAAGAGACCCAGTACTTC.

CDR3 coding DNA: TGTGCCAGCAGCCCCCAGGGCGATAGCAATCAGCCCCAGCATTTT. It is translated as CASSPQGDSNQPQHF. V is TRBV7-2 and J is TRBJ1-5; a weak D match, TRBD1 (5 bases). The germline V gene has CDR1 SGHTA and CDR2 FQGNSA. CDR3 length equals 15 residues. The ends were cut back, 5 bases at V and 0 bases at J, with 11 bases in the middle.

This clone was detected only once. The chain combines TRBV7-3 with TRBJ2-6; D is possibly TRBD1 or TRBD2 (5 bases each). V was shortened by 5 bases and J by 13 bases, with 15 bases between the two germline ends. The CDR3 sequence is 13 residues long. The germline V gene encodes CDR1 SGHTA and CDR2 FQGTGA. For the CDR3, the DNA is TGTGCCAGCAGCCGAGATTATGGGGGAGTCCTGACTTTC. Protein sequence: CASSRDYGGVLTF.

V is TRBV6-5 and J is TRBJ2-5; 13 nucleotides agree with TRBD2. CDR3 size: 14 residues. Germline values: CDR1 MNHEY, CDR2 SVGAGI. Trimming cost V 6 bases and J 5 bases; bases outside gene matches: 3. The CDR3 DNA follows: TGTGCCAGCAGACTAGCGGGAGGGGGTGAGACCCAGTACTTC. Amino acid sequence: CASRLAGGGETQYF.

This chain connects TRBV7-6 to TRBJ1-1; 7 bases line up with TRBD1. CDR1 is SGHVS and CDR2 is FNYEAQ in the germline V gene. Trimming removed 4 bases from V and 7 bases from J; junction bases left unmatched: 12. This CDR3 contains 15 residues. CDR3 protein: CASSSPGQQAVEAFF. CDR3 nucleotides: TGTGCCAGCAGCTCTCCGGGACAGCAGGCGGTTGAAGCTTTCTTT.

This chain joins TRBV5-6 and TRBJ1-5; D perhaps matches TRBD1 (5 bases). Per germline, CDR1 SGHDT and CDR2 YYEEEE. The CDR3 length is 14 residues. V was cut by 3 bases and J by 9 bases, with 16 bases left in between. The CDR3 nucleotides are TGTGCCAGCAGCTGGAGCGGGGCTCAAGGGCCCCAGCATTTT. Translating it yields CASSWSGAQGPQHF. Together with reference TRBV5-6 and TRBJ1-5, the CDR3 gives the full variable domain: DAGVTQSPTHLIKTRGQQVTLRCSPKSGHDTVSWYQQALGQGPQFIFQYYEEEERQRGNFPDRFSGHQFPNYSSELNVNALLLGDSALYLCASSWSGAQGPQHFGDGTRLSIL.

The V call is TRBV28, the J call TRBJ1-4, with D possibly matching TRBD1 (5 bases). Germline-derived CDR1 and CDR2 are MDHEN and SYDVKM. This CDR3 is 15 amino acids long. Between the trimmed V and J ends, which lost 5 bases and 6 bases, there was a span of 16 bases. CDR3 DNA sequence: TGTGCCAGCAGTGGGAGGGTGGTAGGGGATGAAAAACTGTTTTTT. Residues: CASSGRVVGDEKLFF.

The table lists this clone with a few counts. V usage is TRBV6-1 and J usage is TRBJ1-2; D uncertain. Trimming left V 7 bases short and J 2 bases short, with 11 bases between. Germline V gene data show CDR1 as MNHNS and CDR2 as SASEGT. This CDR3 spans 13 amino acids. CDR3 coding DNA: TGTGCCAGCAACGAACGCAAAAACTATGGCTACACCTTC. It codes for CASNERKNYGYTF.

This clone turned up a few times. The chain carries TRBV5-6 and TRBJ2-2; possible D gene TRBD1, 5 bases. This CDR3 has 15 residues. Trimming took off 0 bases at V and 1 base at J, with 7 bases between the two ends. CDR1 is SGHDT, CDR2 YYEEEE, per germline. The CDR3 DNA reads as TGTGCCAGCAGCTTGGGTACAGGGAACACCGGGGAGCTGTTTTTT. Protein product: CASSLGTGNTGELFF.

The V gene is TRBV4-3, the J gene TRBJ2-5, with D perhaps matching TRBD2 (6 bases). The CDR3 has 15 amino acids. The V and J ends lost 3 bases and 2 bases respectively, with 13 bases between them. Germline values: CDR1 LGHNA, CDR2 YSLEER. For the CDR3, the DNA is TGCGCCAGCAGCCAGCGACTAGGGACGCAAGAGACCCAGTACTTC. It codes for CASSQRLGTQETQYF.

The chain has TRBV5-8 and TRBJ1-4; no clear D. There are 14 residues in the CDR3. V dropped 6 bases and J dropped 8 bases, with 17 bases sitting between them. The germline gives CDR1 SGHTS, CDR2 YDEGEE. CDR3 amino acids: CASILAASGEKLFF. The CDR3, as DNA: TGTGCCAGCATCCTGGCAGCCAGCGGGGAAAAACTGTTTTTT.

This clone has a handful of counts. V usage is TRBV2 and J usage is TRBJ2-2; D remains ambiguous. With 6 bases removed from V and 9 bases from J, the gap between germline ends came to 8 bases. Germline assignment: CDR1 SNHLY and CDR2 FYNNEI. The CDR3 is 11 amino acids. CDR3 sequence: CASRTERELFF. DNA of the CDR3: TGTGCCAGCAGGACGGAACGGGAGCTGTTTTTT. The variable domain in full, with the rest retrieved from reference TRBV2 and TRBJ2-2, is EPEVTQTPSHQVTQMGQEVILRCVPISNHLYFYWYRQILGQKVEFLVSFYNNEISEKSEIFDDQFSVERPDGSNFTLKIRSTKLEDSAMYFCASRTERELFFGEGSRLTVL.

This clone appeared a single time. The V and J genes are TRBV28 and TRBJ2-2; D remains ambiguous. The CDR3 is made up of 13 amino acids. Germline V gene sequence: CDR1 MDHEN, CDR2 SYDVKM. The V and J ends lost 6 bases and 1 base respectively, with 6 bases between them. DNA for the CDR3: TGTGCCAGCAGAGACCAGAACACCGGGGAGCTGTTTTTT. Translated: CASRDQNTGELFF. Looking up the rest from reference TRBV28 and TRBJ2-2 gives the full variable domain: DVKVTQSSRYLVKRTGEKVFLECVQDMDHENMFWYRQDPGLGLRLIYFSYDVKMKEKGDIPEGYSVSREKKERFSLILESASTNQTSMYLCASRDQNTGELFFGEGSRLTVL.

This clone was seen a handful of times. The chain has TRBV30 and TRBJ2-1; D gene unclear. The germline V and J ends were trimmed by 0 bases and 7 bases, with 7 bases remaining between them. Germline-derived CDR1 and CDR2 are GTSNPN and SVGIG (reference sequence). CDR3 length: 12 residues. The CDR3 coding sequence is TGTGCCTGGAGTGTAACAGAGAATGAGCAGTTCTTC. It codes for CAWSVTENEQFF.

The chain couples TRBV10-1 to TRBJ2-3, with 7 bases matching TRBD2. J was trimmed by 2 bases and V by 0 bases; bases with no gene match: 2. Germline CDR1 is WNHNN and CDR2 is SYGVQD (reference sequence). CDR3 length equals 15 residues. The CDR3: CASSESGTITDTQYF. CDR3 DNA: TGCGCCAGCAGTGAGTCCGGGACTATCACAGATACGCAGTATTTT.

The chain is built from TRBV19 and TRBJ1-3, with D hard to call. The CDR3 is 15 residues long. The V gene lost 6 bases and the J gene lost 0 bases, with 12 bases spanning the gap. CDR1 and CDR2 (germline): LNHDA, SQIVND (reference sequence). CDR3 sequence reads: CASSERPGSGNTIYF. CDR3 DNA sequence: TGTGCCAGTAGCGAAAGGCCAGGCTCTGGAAACACCATATATTTT.